This TCR beta chain was identified during a study of immune evolution from preneoplasia to lung adenocarcinoma. Patients had resection in Japan or China between the mid-2010s and the late 2010s. Each case's diagnosis was confirmed by two pathologists on H&E. The protocol was immunoSEQ multiplex PCR, while the TCRdb copy is restricted to in-frame clones and leaves out a portion. In the table there are some 4,700 clones, over 65% of which are singletons. Whole-study results and caveats: Clonality was highest in normal lung, lower in later-stage lesions apparently. From normal lung to invasive adenocarcinoma, top clone frequencies appeared to decrease.

Trimming shortened V by 5 bases and J by 1 base, and 14 bases separated the two germline ends. This CDR3 has 15 residues. The V gene's germline CDR1 is SGHTA and CDR2 FQGNSA. Comment on this clone: The antigen is unknown.

This clonotype was sampled from a person aged 55-80 years with lung adenocarcinoma. The sample consisted of FFPE adjacent normal lung tissue. V is TRBV7-2 and J is TRBJ2-5, with TRBD2 as a possible D gene (6 bases). CDR3 bases: TGTGCCAGCAGCCCAAGGCGGGGTTCCCAAGAGACCCAGTACTTC. Its translation is CASSPRRGSQETQYF.